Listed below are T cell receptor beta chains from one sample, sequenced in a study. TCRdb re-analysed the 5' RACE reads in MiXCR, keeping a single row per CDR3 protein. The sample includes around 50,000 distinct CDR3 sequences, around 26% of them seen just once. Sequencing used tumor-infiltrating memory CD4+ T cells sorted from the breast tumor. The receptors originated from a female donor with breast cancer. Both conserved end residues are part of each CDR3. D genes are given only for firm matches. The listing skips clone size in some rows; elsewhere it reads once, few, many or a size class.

CDR3aa: CAIRPRPGGLASNEQFF
CDR3nt: TGTGCCATCAGGCCGAGGCCCGGGGGACTAGCCTCCAATGAGCAGTTCTTC
abundance: few
j_gene: TRBJ2-1
d_gene: TRBD2
v_gene: TRBV10-3

CDR3aa: CASRPLRFERQETQYF
CDR3nt: TGTGCCAGCAGACCCCTCAGGTTTGAGAGACAAGAGACCCAGTACTTC
abundance: many
j_gene: TRBJ2-5
d_gene: -
v_gene: TRBV7-9

CDR3aa: CASSSNGGKDTQYF
CDR3nt: TGTGCCAGCAGTTCTAACGGGGGCAAAGATACGCAGTATTTT
abundance: -
j_gene: TRBJ2-3
d_gene: -
v_gene: TRBV6-5

CDR3aa: CASSLDRLWDRETEAFF
CDR3nt: TGTGCCAGCAGCTTAGATAGGCTTTGGGACAGGGAAACTGAAGCTTTCTTT
abundance: -
j_gene: TRBJ1-1
d_gene: TRBD1
v_gene: TRBV11-3

CDR3aa: CASSQEFNDKAFF
CDR3nt: TGTGCCAGCAGCCAGGAATTTAACGATAAAGCTTTCTTT
abundance: few
j_gene: TRBJ1-1
d_gene: -
v_gene: TRBV7-3

CDR3aa: CASSPAPPTDTQYF
CDR3nt: TGCGCCAGCAGCCCTGCCCCCCCCACAGATACGCAGTATTTT
abundance: -
j_gene: TRBJ2-3
d_gene: -
v_gene: TRBV5-1

CDR3aa: CASSLDRRGTQYF
CDR3nt: TGTGCCAGCAGCTTAGATCGCAGGGGGACCCAGTACTTC
abundance: -
j_gene: TRBJ2-5
d_gene: -
v_gene: TRBV7-2

CDR3aa: CSAPHRAQETQYF
CDR3nt: TGCAGTGCTCCTCACAGGGCTCAAGAGACCCAGTACTTC
abundance: -
j_gene: TRBJ2-5
d_gene: -
v_gene: TRBV20-1

CDR3aa: CSVENTSSGNTIYF
CDR3nt: TGCAGCGTTGAAAACACAAGCTCTGGAAACACCATATATTTT
abundance: -
j_gene: TRBJ1-3
d_gene: -
v_gene: TRBV29-1

CDR3aa: CASTTLGTGVTEAFF
CDR3nt: TGTGCCAGCACCACCCTCGGGACAGGGGTGACTGAAGCTTTCTTT
abundance: few
j_gene: TRBJ1-1
d_gene: TRBD1
v_gene: TRBV6-1

CDR3aa: CASKGHYGYTF
CDR3nt: TGTGCCAGCAAAGGCCACTATGGCTACACCTTC
abundance: -
j_gene: TRBJ1-2
d_gene: -
v_gene: TRBV28

CDR3aa: CASSLASGYTDTQYF
CDR3nt: TGTGCCAGCAGCTTAGCCTCAGGGTACACAGATACGCAGTATTTT
abundance: many
j_gene: TRBJ2-3
d_gene: -
v_gene: TRBV7-9

CDR3aa: CASSTRTGQETQYF
CDR3nt: TGTGCCAGCAGTACTCGGACAGGGCAAGAGACCCAGTACTTC
abundance: -
j_gene: TRBJ2-5
d_gene: TRBD1
v_gene: TRBV11-2

CDR3aa: CASSASPGTYEQYF
CDR3nt: TGTGCCAGCAGTGCTTCCCCAGGGACCTACGAGCAGTACTTC
abundance: -
j_gene: TRBJ2-7
d_gene: -
v_gene: TRBV2

CDR3aa: CASSHMGQQNTEAFF
CDR3nt: TGTGCCAGCAGCCATATGGGACAGCAGAACACTGAAGCTTTCTTT
abundance: -
j_gene: TRBJ1-1
d_gene: TRBD1
v_gene: TRBV5-5

CDR3aa: CASSVGGQGETQYF
CDR3nt: TGTGCCAGCAGTGTAGGGGGTCAAGGAGAGACCCAGTACTTC
abundance: -
j_gene: TRBJ2-5
d_gene: -
v_gene: TRBV6-1

CDR3aa: CASSPIAGNYEQYF
CDR3nt: TGCGCCAGCAGCCCCATAGCGGGAAACTACGAGCAGTACTTC
abundance: once
j_gene: TRBJ2-7
d_gene: TRBD2
v_gene: TRBV5-1

CDR3aa: CASSETSGLTYEQYF
CDR3nt: TGTGCCAGCAGCGAGACTAGCGGGCTGACCTACGAGCAGTACTTC
abundance: many
j_gene: TRBJ2-7
d_gene: TRBD2
v_gene: TRBV7-2

CDR3aa: CAIRGGQGDNTEAFF
CDR3nt: TGTGCCATCAGGGGGGGACAGGGTGATAACACTGAAGCTTTCTTT
abundance: few
j_gene: TRBJ1-1
d_gene: TRBD1
v_gene: TRBV10-3

CDR3aa: CASAGDTEAFF
CDR3nt: TGTGCCAGCGCAGGGGACACTGAAGCGTTCTTT
abundance: -
j_gene: TRBJ1-1
d_gene: -
v_gene: TRBV6-6

CDR3aa: CASSQVDMGLAGPNEQFF
CDR3nt: TGCGCCAGCAGCCAAGTGGATATGGGACTAGCGGGTCCCAATGAGCAGTTCTTC
abundance: -
j_gene: TRBJ2-1
d_gene: TRBD2
v_gene: TRBV4-1

CDR3aa: CASSPGTGALEQYF
CDR3nt: TGTGCCAGCAGTCCCGGGACAGGGGCTCTCGAGCAGTACTTC
abundance: -
j_gene: TRBJ2-7
d_gene: TRBD1
v_gene: TRBV28

CDR3aa: CSVVYSGPSRGETQYF
CDR3nt: TGCAGCGTCGTTTATTCCGGACCGAGTCGAGGAGAGACCCAGTACTTC
abundance: few
j_gene: TRBJ2-5
d_gene: -
v_gene: TRBV29-1

CDR3aa: CATSDPSGRNTGELFF
CDR3nt: TGTGCCACCAGTGACCCAAGCGGGAGAAACACCGGGGAGCTGTTTTTT
abundance: few
j_gene: TRBJ2-2
d_gene: TRBD2
v_gene: TRBV24-1

CDR3aa: CASGIGDNRRTEAFF
CDR3nt: TGTGCCAGCGGTATAGGGGACAATCGAAGGACTGAAGCTTTCTTT
abundance: -
j_gene: TRBJ1-1
d_gene: -
v_gene: TRBV28

CDR3aa: CASSHEGYTQYF
CDR3nt: TGTGCCAGCAGCCATGAGGGGTATACGCAGTATTTT
abundance: -
j_gene: TRBJ2-3
d_gene: -
v_gene: TRBV11-3

CDR3aa: CASMETGINIQYF
CDR3nt: TGCGCCAGCATGGAGACAGGGATAAACATTCAGTACTTC
abundance: few
j_gene: TRBJ2-4
d_gene: TRBD1
v_gene: TRBV5-1

CDR3aa: CASSLSGGTEKLFF
CDR3nt: TGTGCCAGCAGCTTAAGCGGAGGGACCGAAAAACTGTTTTTT
abundance: few
j_gene: TRBJ1-4
d_gene: -
v_gene: TRBV7-9

CDR3aa: CASSPPGQEKLFF
CDR3nt: TGTGCCAGCTCACCACCGGGGCAGGAAAAACTGTTTTTT
abundance: -
j_gene: TRBJ1-4
d_gene: -
v_gene: TRBV18

CDR3aa: CASSSPTIYGYTF
CDR3nt: TGTGCCAGCAGCTCTCCGACTATCTATGGCTACACCTTC
abundance: few
j_gene: TRBJ1-2
d_gene: -
v_gene: TRBV7-2

CDR3aa: CASTGTSPLHF
CDR3nt: TGTGCCAGTACAGGGACTTCACCCCTCCACTTT
abundance: -
j_gene: TRBJ1-6
d_gene: -
v_gene: TRBV2

CDR3aa: CASSLDRAGAYNEQFF
CDR3nt: TGTGCCAGCAGCTTAGACAGGGCAGGAGCCTACAATGAGCAGTTCTTC
abundance: few
j_gene: TRBJ2-1
d_gene: -
v_gene: TRBV7-6

CDR3aa: CASSLTHEETQYF
CDR3nt: TGCGCCAGCAGCTTGACGCACGAAGAGACCCAGTACTTC
abundance: -
j_gene: TRBJ2-5
d_gene: -
v_gene: TRBV5-1

CDR3aa: CASSSLTSGRAGELFF
CDR3nt: TGCGCCAGCAGCTCCCTTACTAGCGGGAGAGCCGGGGAGCTGTTTTTT
abundance: -
j_gene: TRBJ2-2
d_gene: TRBD2
v_gene: TRBV5-1

CDR3aa: CASSPEREFDTQYF
CDR3nt: TGTGCCAGCTCACCAGAGCGGGAGTTTGATACGCAGTATTTT
abundance: few
j_gene: TRBJ2-3
d_gene: TRBD2
v_gene: TRBV18

CDR3aa: CASSAGLAGAYEQYF
CDR3nt: TGTGCCAGCAGCGCTGGACTAGCGGGAGCTTACGAGCAGTACTTC
abundance: -
j_gene: TRBJ2-7
d_gene: TRBD2
v_gene: TRBV12-3/TRBV12-4

CDR3aa: CASSPAGGRTGELFF
CDR3nt: TGCGCCAGCAGCCCAGCGGGAGGGCGCACCGGGGAGCTGTTTTTT
abundance: -
j_gene: TRBJ2-2
d_gene: TRBD2
v_gene: TRBV4-1

CDR3aa: CASSLGDNHNEQFF
CDR3nt: TGCGCCAGCAGCTTGGGGGACAACCACAATGAGCAGTTCTTC
abundance: few
j_gene: TRBJ2-1
d_gene: -
v_gene: TRBV5-1

CDR3aa: CASSSTGGTQPQHF
CDR3nt: TGTGCCAGCAGCTCCACAGGGGGCACTCAGCCCCAGCATTTT
abundance: few
j_gene: TRBJ1-5
d_gene: TRBD1
v_gene: TRBV7-2

CDR3aa: CASSSPRQPQHF
CDR3nt: TGTGCCAGCAGCTCACCTCGTCAGCCCCAGCATTTT
abundance: many
j_gene: TRBJ1-5
d_gene: -
v_gene: TRBV6-5

CDR3aa: CASSQVAGYGYTF
CDR3nt: TGCGCCAGCAGCCAAGTCGCAGGCTATGGCTACACCTTC
abundance: -
j_gene: TRBJ1-2
d_gene: -
v_gene: TRBV4-1

CDR3aa: CASRVADKETQYF
CDR3nt: TGTGCCAGCAGGGTAGCGGACAAAGAGACCCAGTACTTC
abundance: -
j_gene: TRBJ2-5
d_gene: -
v_gene: TRBV6-5

CDR3aa: CASRPGGKTGNTIYF
CDR3nt: TGCGCCAGCCGCCCTGGGGGTAAAACTGGAAACACCATATATTTT
abundance: -
j_gene: TRBJ1-3
d_gene: -
v_gene: TRBV5-1

CDR3aa: CTSSRWSGDTQYF
CDR3nt: TGTACCAGCAGCCGGTGGAGTGGAGATACGCAGTATTTT
abundance: -
j_gene: TRBJ2-3
d_gene: -
v_gene: TRBV7-2

CDR3aa: CASSVGPERSNEQFF
CDR3nt: TGTGCCAGCAGCGTGGGGCCCGAAAGGAGCAATGAGCAGTTCTTC
abundance: many
j_gene: TRBJ2-1
d_gene: -
v_gene: TRBV9

CDR3aa: CATSKPGTDTQYF
CDR3nt: TGTGCCACCAGCAAGCCAGGCACAGATACGCAGTATTTT
abundance: few
j_gene: TRBJ2-3
d_gene: -
v_gene: TRBV15

CDR3aa: CASSQWGGLSSYEQYF
CDR3nt: TGCGCCAGCAGCCAATGGGGAGGGTTGAGCTCCTACGAGCAGTACTTC
abundance: -
j_gene: TRBJ2-7
d_gene: TRBD2
v_gene: TRBV4-3

CDR3aa: CSAVSLTESKNIQYF
CDR3nt: TGCAGTGCCGTCAGCCTAACAGAGTCCAAAAACATTCAGTACTTC
abundance: -
j_gene: TRBJ2-4
d_gene: -
v_gene: TRBV20-1

CDR3aa: CASSSESGAGDTQYF
CDR3nt: TGCGCCAGCAGCTCGGAATCGGGAGCAGGGGATACGCAGTATTTT
abundance: few
j_gene: TRBJ2-3
d_gene: -
v_gene: TRBV5-1

CDR3aa: CATSDPGSGQYNEQFF
CDR3nt: TGTGCCACCAGTGACCCAGGATCGGGCCAATACAATGAGCAGTTCTTC
abundance: few
j_gene: TRBJ2-1
d_gene: -
v_gene: TRBV24-1

CDR3aa: CASSLSEGGEQYF
CDR3nt: TGTGCTAGCAGCTTAAGCGAGGGAGGCGAGCAGTACTTC
abundance: -
j_gene: TRBJ2-7
d_gene: -
v_gene: TRBV7-7

CDR3aa: CAISESGAGEKLFF
CDR3nt: TGTGCCATCAGTGAGTCGGGGGCAGGGGAAAAACTGTTTTTT
abundance: -
j_gene: TRBJ1-4
d_gene: -
v_gene: TRBV10-3